Reported below is one T cell receptor beta chain. Its antigen is undetermined. The sample is drawn from a study of vaccination and CD4 T cells after COVID-19. Study as a whole: Controls had a CEFX pool, an HIV-1 Nef pool, or no peptide added.

Treatment here: approximately nine-day PBMC culture with coronavirus spike peptide pools or control peptides (ViraFEST assay). Positivity by PCR occurred from March to December 2020, a period that predated US Alpha, Beta and Delta variants. Once cultured roughly 10 days, CD4+ T cells underwent isolation by negative selection. Sequence data for DNA of cultured CD4+ T cells were generated by the Oncomine TCR Beta short-read assay. From cultured CD4+ T cells, genomic DNA was extracted. One entry per CDR3 protein results from TCRdb running MiXCR on the PCR reads. Of 15,000 to 20,000 distinct CDR3 sequences listed, about 43% are singletons. CDR3 size: 15 residues. V shed 4 bases and J 5 bases; nucleotides not matched to a gene: 8. Per the germline V gene, CDR1 is SGHAT and CDR2 is FQNNGV.

The sample comprised CD4+ T cells from blood, cultured in vitro. The clonotype was recovered from a human donor who had recovered from COVID-19. The chain couples TRBV11-2 to TRBJ2-5, with 9 bases aligning to TRBD1. The DNA for the CDR3 is TGTGCCAGCAGCTACCGGGACAGGGAAGGCGAGACCCAGTACTTC. Protein product: CASSYRDREGETQYF.